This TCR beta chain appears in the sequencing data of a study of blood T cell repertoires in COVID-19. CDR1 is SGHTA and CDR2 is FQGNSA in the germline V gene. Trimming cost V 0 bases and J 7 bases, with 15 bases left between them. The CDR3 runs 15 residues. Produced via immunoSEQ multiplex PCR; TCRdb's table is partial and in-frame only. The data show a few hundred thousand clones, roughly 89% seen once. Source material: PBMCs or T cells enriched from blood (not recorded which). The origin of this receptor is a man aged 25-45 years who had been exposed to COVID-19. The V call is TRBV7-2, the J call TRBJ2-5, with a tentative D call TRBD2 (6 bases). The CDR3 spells CASSLAGGGEGTQYF. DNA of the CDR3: TGTGCCAGCAGCTTAGCGGGGGGAGGCGAAGGGACCCAGTACTTC.